This passage covers 17 T cell receptor beta chains from one sample sequenced in a study of graft-versus-host responses after intestinal transplantation. Their antigens are not known. The table came from immunoSEQ multiplex PCR; TCRdb's copy has only in-frame clones and leaves some out. The table has over 100,000 clones, over 85% seen once; the top ten hold roughly 0.11%. The source material was unstimulated CD4+ T cells sorted from spleen or lymph node cells, sampled before intestinal transplant. The receptors come from a human donor who received an intestinal transplant.

The rearrangement links TRBV18 to TRBJ1-1; TRBD1 might be the D (5 bases). Germline V CDR1 and CDR2: KGHSH, LQKENI. V was cut by 5 bases and J by 4 bases, with 11 bases left in between. The CDR3 sequence is 13 residues long. The CDR3 region has the DNA TGTGCCAGCTCAAGCCAGGGTGGCACTGAAGCTTTCTTT. It yields the protein CASSSQGGTEAFF.

The V and J genes are TRBV28 and TRBJ2-1; possible D gene TRBD2, 5 bases. Germline loops: CDR1 MDHEN, CDR2 SYDVKM. CDR3 length: 15 amino acids. V was clipped by 3 bases and J by 0 bases, with 9 bases between them. The CDR3 spells CASSLVASSYNEQFF. Written as DNA, the CDR3 is TGTGCCAGCAGTTTGGTAGCGAGCTCCTACAATGAGCAGTTCTTC.

The CDR3 reads CASSGGFSGNTIYF. In DNA form, the CDR3 reads TGTGCCAGCTCCGGGGGGTTTAGTGGAAACACCATATATTTT. The genes are TRBV7-6 and TRBJ1-3, with D perhaps matching TRBD1 (5 bases). V lost 8 bases to trimming and J lost 3 bases, with 14 bases between them. This CDR3 region has 14 residues. CDR1 and CDR2 from the germline V gene are SGHVS and FNYEAQ.

The chain is built from TRBV28 and TRBJ1-5; D is perhaps TRBD1 (5 bases). Looked up from germline, CDR1 is MDHEN and CDR2 is SYDVKM. The CDR3 is 15 residues long. The V gene lost 6 bases and the J gene lost 2 bases, with 14 bases spanning the gap. The CDR3 loop reads CASRGQGGGNQPQHF. As DNA, the CDR3 is TGTGCCAGCAGGGGGCAGGGAGGGGGCAATCAGCCCCAGCATTTT. Filled out from reference TRBV28 and TRBJ1-5, the complete variable domain reads DVKVTQSSRYLVKRTGEKVFLECVQDMDHENMFWYRQDPGLGLRLIYFSYDVKMKEKGDIPEGYSVSREKKERFSLILESASTNQTSMYLCASRGQGGGNQPQHFGDGTRLSIL.

The V and J genes are TRBV6-5 and TRBJ2-7; either TRBD1 or TRBD2 may fit D (6 bases each). Germline V lookup: CDR1 MNHEY, CDR2 SVGAGI. The ends were cut back, 2 bases at V and 2 bases at J, with 13 bases in the middle. The CDR3 spans 15 residues. In nucleotides, the CDR3 is TGTGCCAGCAGTTACCTTGAGGGGGGCCCCTACGAGCAGTACTTC. It codes for CASSYLEGGPYEQYF.

The chain combines TRBV20-1 with TRBJ1-4, with no clear D. The germline CDR1 and CDR2 sequences are DFQATT and SNEGSKA (reference sequence). V lost 4 bases and J 8 bases, leaving 8 bases between the germline ends. This CDR3 region has 11 residues. In nucleotides, the CDR3 is TGCAGTGCTACCCTAGGGGAAAAACTGTTTTTT. Translation gives CSATLGEKLFF.

The J gene is TRBJ2-5, the V gene TRBV5-4; D gene unclear. This CDR3 region has 14 residues. The germline V and J ends were trimmed by 4 bases and 7 bases, with 17 bases remaining between them. Per the germline V gene, CDR1 is SGHNT and CDR2 is YYREEE (reference sequence). The CDR3 DNA is TGTGCCAGCAGCCACGAGGTTGGAGTGGGGACCCAGTACTTC. Translation gives CASSHEVGVGTQYF.

The chain links TRBV7-9 to TRBJ2-7; TRBD1 might be the D (6 bases). The CDR3 is 15 residues long. Per germline, CDR1 SEHNR and CDR2 FQNEAQ (reference sequence). V was cut by 0 bases and J by 0 bases, with 9 bases left in between. Written as DNA, the CDR3 is TGTGCCAGCAGCTTAGCGGGCAGGGGCTCCTACGAGCAGTACTTC. Translating gives CASSLAGRGSYEQYF.

This chain uses TRBV21-1 with TRBJ2-7; the D segment call TRBD2 is taken from the table without a DNA check. TRBV21-1 is assigned pseudogene status. This CDR3 spans 15 amino acids. The CDR3 bases are TGTGCCAGCAGCAACCGGGTCCCCATTGTGTACGAGCAGTACTTC. This gives the protein CASSNRVPIVYEQYF.

The V gene is TRBV6-5, the J gene TRBJ2-7; TRBD1 is a possible D gene (6 bases). The CDR3 has 12 residues. Trimming took 7 bases from V and 7 from J, leaving 14 bases between them. Per germline, CDR1 MNHEY and CDR2 SVGAGI. The DNA for the CDR3 is TGTGCCAGCACTAAACAGGGTCTTGAGCAGTACTTC. Translating it yields CASTKQGLEQYF.

This chain connects TRBV4-2 to TRBJ2-1, with TRBD1 matching over 8 bases. From germline, CDR1 is LGHNA and CDR2 YNFKEQ. V lost 0 bases to trimming and J lost 7 bases; unmatched junction nucleotides: 17. CDR3 length: 19 residues. The CDR3 DNA reads as TGTGCCAGCAGCCAAGAGCCCACCGGACAGGGTAGGGTGAGGAATGAGCAGTTCTTC. Protein product: CASSQEPTGQGRVRNEQFF.

The rearrangement uses TRBV10-3 and TRBJ1-1; no reliable D call. The CDR3 is 13 residues long. The germline gives CDR1 ENHRY, CDR2 SYGVKD. The V end was cut by 0 bases, the J end by 3 bases, with 5 bases between. The CDR3 is CAISESEDTEAFF. The CDR3 bases are TGTGCCATCAGTGAGTCGGAGGACACTGAAGCTTTCTTT.

This clone was detected once. The chain recombines TRBV6-1 with TRBJ1-2; no firm D call. The CDR3 loop spans 14 amino acids. V lost 2 bases and J 0 bases, leaving 7 bases between the germline ends. From germline, CDR1 is MNHNS and CDR2 SASEGT. The CDR3: CASSESWTNYGYTF. The CDR3 DNA sequence: TGTGCCAGCAGTGAATCATGGACTAACTATGGCTACACCTTC.

This sequence joins TRBV11-2 and TRBJ1-3; weak D call: TRBD1 (5 bases). Trimming stripped 2 bases from V and 2 bases from J, with 16 bases between. CDR1 is SGHAT, CDR2 FQNNGV, per germline. CDR3 length: 17 amino acids. CDR3: CASSLFGGIITGNTIYF. The CDR3 DNA follows: TGTGCCAGCAGCTTATTTGGGGGTATTATTACTGGAAACACCATATATTTT. Complete variable domain (other parts from reference TRBV11-2 and TRBJ1-3): EAGVAQSPRYKIIEKRQSVAFWCNPISGHATLYWYQQILGQGPKLLIQFQNNGVVDDSQLPKDRFSAERLKGVDSTLKIQPAKLEDSAVYLCASSLFGGIITGNTIYFGEGSWLTVV.

This rearrangement joins TRBV15 to TRBJ2-5; no firm D call. This CDR3 has 13 residues. Per germline, CDR1 LNHNV and CDR2 YYDKDF (reference sequence). The V end lost 1 base, the J end lost 0 bases, and 3 bases lay between the germline ends. The CDR3 region has the DNA TGTGCCACCAGCAGAGGGTACCAAGAGACCCAGTACTTC. This translates into CATSRGYQETQYF.

This chain joins TRBV5-1 and TRBJ1-4, with no clear D. Deletions cut 4 bases from V and 5 bases from J, with 12 bases between. The CDR3 consists of 14 residues. Per the germline V gene, CDR1 is SGHRS and CDR2 is YFSETQ. This CDR3 reads CASSPGVLNEKLFF. The DNA of the CDR3 is TGCGCCAGCAGCCCGGGAGTCTTAAATGAAAAACTGTTTTTT.

The chain links TRBV4-2 to TRBJ2-3; D might be TRBD2 (6 bases). V was pared by 2 bases and J by 0 bases, with 12 bases between. The CDR3 consists of 16 residues. Per the germline V gene, CDR1 is LGHNA and CDR2 is YNFKEQ. Here the CDR3 reads CASSQKTGTSTDTQYF. In DNA form, the CDR3 reads TGTGCCAGCAGCCAAAAAACCGGGACTAGCACAGATACGCAGTATTTT.